What follows are 24 T cell receptor beta chains derived from one specimen sequenced in a study of Ad26.COV2.S vaccination and SARS-CoV-2 variants. Treatment given: roughly 20 received Ad26.COV2.S at low or high dose, single or two shots; 5 received placebo; per-sample allocation not given. Specimen acquisition occurred on day 63 following the initial vaccine or placebo injection. Some clones are missing from TCRdb's copy, which holds only in-frame ones; the method was immunoSEQ multiplex PCR. Among about 480,000 clones listed, roughly 89% were seen once. The source was peripheral blood, collected in a trial of Ad26.COV2.S vaccine versus placebo. The receptors derive from a person aged 18-60 years who received the Ad26.COV2.S COVID-19 vaccine or a placebo.

The chain is built from TRBV7-9 and TRBJ2-7; D might be TRBD1 or TRBD2, each matching 5 bases. This CDR3 has 17 residues. CDR1 and CDR2 (germline): SEHNR, FQNEAQ (reference sequence). The V end lost 4 bases, the J end lost 1 base, and 20 bases lay between the germline ends. The CDR3 region has the DNA TGTGCCAGCAGCTCCGCGGCTGAACCGGGGCTTTCCTACGAGCAGTACTTC. This encodes CASSSAAEPGLSYEQYF.

CDR3 in amino acids: CAWTRDGGEAFF. As DNA, the CDR3 is TGTGCCTGGACCCGGGACGGCGGAGAAGCTTTCTTT. The chain recombines TRBV30 with TRBJ1-1; possible D gene TRBD1, 5 bases. The germline gives CDR1 GTSNPN, CDR2 SVGIG (reference sequence). V was shortened by 4 bases and J by 8 bases, with 14 bases between the two germline ends. The length of the CDR3 is 12 residues.

The genes are TRBV30 and TRBJ1-2, with D hard to call. Trimming left V 5 bases short and J 2 bases short, with 9 bases between. This CDR3 is built from 12 residues. CDR1 is GTSNPN and CDR2 is SVGIG in the germline V gene (reference sequence). The CDR3 here is CAWQDGNYGYTF. DNA of the CDR3: TGTGCCTGGCAGGACGGGAACTATGGCTACACCTTC.

The V and J genes are TRBV5-4 and TRBJ2-3; TRBD2 matches at 13 bases. Germline CDR1 and CDR2: SGHNT and YYREEE (reference sequence). The CDR3 contains 16 residues. With V trimmed by 4 bases and J by 8 bases, 10 bases remained unmatched. The chain's CDR3 is CASSPGLAGAGGTQYF. The CDR3 nucleotides read TGTGCCAGCAGCCCCGGACTAGCGGGAGCTGGGGGTACGCAGTATTTT.

This clone has more than one count but fewer than ten. J is TRBJ2-7 and V is TRBV7-8, with a possible D match to TRBD2 (5 bases). V was shortened by 2 bases and J by 2 bases, with 25 bases between the two germline ends. The germline CDR1 and CDR2 sequences are SGHVS and FQNEAQ. CDR3 length equals 19 residues. CDR3 sequence reads: CASSLLIVARGLHPYEQYF. Written as DNA, the CDR3 is TGTGCCAGCAGCTTATTGATAGTGGCACGGGGTCTACATCCCTACGAGCAGTACTTC. Combining the CDR3 with reference TRBV7-8 and TRBJ2-7 gives the whole variable domain GAGVSQSPRYKVAKRGQDVALRCDPISGHVSLFWYQQALGQGPEFLTYFQNEAQLDKSGLPSDRFFAERPEGSVSTLKIQRTQQEDSAVYLCASSLLIVARGLHPYEQYFGPGTRLTVT.

This chain links TRBV18 with TRBJ1-1; D is possibly TRBD1 (5 bases). V lost 1 base, J lost 1 base, and 10 bases lay in between. This CDR3 spans 15 amino acids. Germline V gene lookup returns CDR1 KGHSH and CDR2 LQKENI. For the CDR3, the DNA is TGTGCCAGCTCACCACGACAGCCAGGGAACACTGAAGCTTTCTTT. Protein: CASSPRQPGNTEAFF.

This clone has just a few counts. V gene TRBV30 combines with J gene TRBJ1-5; perhaps TRBD1 as D (5 bases). Looked up from germline, CDR1 is GTSNPN and CDR2 is SVGIG (reference sequence). The CDR3 covers 14 residues. Trimming left V 0 bases short and J 6 bases short, with 12 bases between. In DNA form, the CDR3 reads TGTGCCTGGAGTGTACTCTTGGGGGGTCAGCCCCAGCATTTT. It yields the protein CAWSVLLGGQPQHF.

The rearrangement links TRBV28 to TRBJ1-6; 8 nucleotides agree with TRBD1. The V gene end was trimmed by 6 bases and the J gene end by 10 bases; junction bases not matched to a gene: 11. Germline CDR1 MDHEN, CDR2 SYDVKM. CDR3 length equals 15 residues. The CDR3 spells CASRTTGGLGSPLHF. CDR3 nucleotide sequence: TGTGCCAGCAGAACAACAGGGGGTCTCGGCTCACCCCTCCACTTT.

This rearrangement joins TRBV21-1 to TRBJ2-2; the table's TRBD1 call for D was not verified on the DNA. TRBV21-1 is flagged as a pseudogene. There are 19 residues in the CDR3. CDR3 DNA sequence: TGTGCCAGCACCAATTCGACAGGGGGGGTCAGCGGGAACACCGGGGAGCTGTTTTTT. The encoded protein is CASTNSTGGVSGNTGELFF.

This chain connects TRBV5-1 to TRBJ2-7, with D hard to call. The ends were cut back, 1 base at V and 1 base at J, with 9 bases in the middle. Germline V lookup: CDR1 SGHRS, CDR2 YFSETQ. The CDR3 covers 14 residues. Here the CDR3 reads CASSLQDGSYEQYF. CDR3 coding DNA: TGCGCCAGCAGCTTGCAGGACGGATCCTACGAGCAGTACTTC.

This sequence joins TRBV28 and TRBJ2-7; the D call may be TRBD1 or TRBD2 (6 bases each). CDR1 is MDHEN and CDR2 is SYDVKM in the germline V gene. The germline V and J ends were trimmed by 3 bases and 0 bases, with 12 bases remaining between them. This CDR3 region has 15 residues. CDR3 in DNA: TGTGCCAGCAGTTTGGGGGGCAGTATCTCCTACGAGCAGTACTTC. Amino acids: CASSLGGSISYEQYF.

The V gene is TRBV7-9, the J gene TRBJ2-2, with D possibly TRBD2 on 5 matching bases. Germline V gene data show CDR1 as SEHNR and CDR2 as FQNEAQ (reference sequence). The CDR3 covers 15 residues. Trimming took off 7 bases at V and 0 bases at J, with 12 bases between the two ends. In DNA, the CDR3 is TGTGCCAGCACCGACCGGGATACGAACACCGGGGAGCTGTTTTTT. Translating it yields CASTDRDTNTGELFF.

V usage is TRBV30 and J usage is TRBJ1-2; D remains unclear. This CDR3 is built from 16 residues. Germline V gene data show CDR1 as GTSNPN and CDR2 as SVGIG (reference sequence). V dropped 2 bases and J dropped 4 bases, with 20 bases sitting between them. This CDR3 is CAWSRPRASSTYGYTF. In DNA form, the CDR3 reads TGTGCCTGGAGTAGACCCCGGGCCTCAAGTACCTATGGCTACACCTTC.

The chain carries TRBV9 and TRBJ1-2; D might be TRBD1 (5 bases). The CDR3 consists of 11 residues. With 4 bases removed from V and 7 bases from J, the gap between germline ends came to 8 bases. The germline gives CDR1 SGDLS, CDR2 YYNGEE. The CDR3 is CASSSRVGYTF. In nucleotides, the CDR3 is TGTGCCAGCAGCTCCAGGGTTGGCTACACCTTC.

This clone occurred once. This chain joins TRBV9 and TRBJ2-1; 10 bases are a match to TRBD2. This CDR3 has 15 residues. CDR1 and CDR2 (germline): SGDLS, YYNGEE. The ends lost 0 bases at V and 6 bases at J; junction bases unmatched: 3. This CDR3 reads CASSVVPSGSNEQFF. CDR3 in DNA: TGTGCCAGCAGCGTAGTTCCTAGCGGGAGCAATGAGCAGTTCTTC.

This clone appeared a single time. This chain joins TRBV24-1 and TRBJ2-7; 7 nucleotides agree with TRBD2. V lost 4 bases and J lost 5; bases outside the gene matches: 7. Germline values: CDR1 KGHDR, CDR2 SFDVKD. The CDR3 covers 14 residues. The CDR3, as DNA: TGTGCCACCAGTGACCCCGGGACTATGGACGAGCAGTACTTC. Its protein product is CATSDPGTMDEQYF.

V is TRBV29-1 and J is TRBJ2-1, with TRBD2 matching 10 bases. Germline assignment: CDR1 SQVTM and CDR2 ANQGSEA. The CDR3 is 16 amino acids. V shed 1 base, J shed 8 bases, and the junction held 11 bases outside the gene matches. CDR3 protein: CSVEGVASGGLDEQFF. The CDR3 DNA follows: TGCAGCGTTGAAGGCGTGGCTAGCGGGGGCCTCGATGAGCAGTTCTTC.

The chain couples TRBV28 to TRBJ2-1, with TRBD2 as a possible D gene (6 bases). The CDR3 has 16 residues. Germline CDR1 MDHEN, CDR2 SYDVKM. The V and J ends lost 6 bases and 8 bases respectively, with 23 bases between them. The CDR3 is CASSKRVGVPPDEQFF. The CDR3 DNA is TGTGCCAGCAGCAAGCGGGTGGGGGTCCCACCGGATGAGCAGTTCTTC.

The rearrangement links TRBV2 to TRBJ2-7; the D call may be TRBD1 or TRBD2 (5 bases each). The ends were cut back, 5 bases at V and 2 bases at J, with 13 bases in the middle. Germline V lookup: CDR1 SNHLY, CDR2 FYNNEI. This CDR3 is built from 14 residues. The chain's CDR3 is CASSRGRPPYEQYF. The DNA of the CDR3 is TGTGCCAGCAGTCGGGGCAGGCCCCCCTACGAGCAGTACTTC. Variable domain in full (rest from reference TRBV2 and TRBJ2-7): EPEVTQTPSHQVTQMGQEVILRCVPISNHLYFYWYRQILGQKVEFLVSFYNNEISEKSEIFDDQFSVERPDGSNFTLKIRSTKLEDSAMYFCASSRGRPPYEQYFGPGTRLTVT.

The chain recombines TRBV7-9 with TRBJ2-7; D uncertain. The CDR3 is made up of 14 amino acids. Trimming removed 1 base from V and 3 bases from J, with 10 bases in between. Germline V gene data show CDR1 as SEHNR and CDR2 as FQNEAQ (reference sequence). Here the CDR3 reads CASSLGAPNYEQYF. The CDR3 nucleotides are TGTGCCAGCAGCTTAGGCGCACCCAACTACGAGCAGTACTTC.

This chain links TRBV4-2 with TRBJ2-2; D is undetermined. Germline V CDR1 and CDR2: LGHNA, YNFKEQ. Trimming removed 7 bases at V and 0 bases at J, with 21 bases between. CDR3 size: 18 residues. CDR3 coding DNA: TGTGCCAGCACCACATCCCCCGGTGTCCTCGCGAACACCGGGGAGCTGTTTTTT. It codes for CASTTSPGVLANTGELFF.

V gene TRBV3-1 (or the pseudogene TRBV3-2) combines with J gene TRBJ2-7; D unclear. CDR1 LGHDT and CDR2 YNNKEL come from the germline V gene (reference sequence). The CDR3 extends over 15 amino acids. V dropped 2 bases and J dropped 0 bases, with 11 bases sitting between them. CDR3 nucleotides: TGTGCCAGCAGCCAATCACTTCTCGCCTCCTACGAGCAGTACTTC. This sequence encodes CASSQSLLASYEQYF.

Only a few counts were recorded for this clone. The chain links TRBV6-1 to TRBJ2-7, with 10 bases that match TRBD2. CDR1 MNHNS and CDR2 SASEGT come from the germline V gene. J lost 6 bases, V lost 2 bases, and 10 bases had no gene match. The CDR3 runs to 16 residues. The CDR3, as DNA: TGTGCCAGCAGTGAATTTGGGCTAGCGGGAGTAGCCGAGCAGTACTTC. Its protein product is CASSEFGLAGVAEQYF.

The gene calls are TRBV3-1 (or the pseudogene TRBV3-2) and TRBJ2-2; TRBD2 matches at 15 bases. Germline loops: CDR1 LGHDT, CDR2 YNNKEL (reference sequence). After removal of 1 base from V and 7 bases from J, the junction contained 10 bases not matched to a gene. CDR3 size: 19 residues. Here the CDR3 reads CASSQGTSGRAVRSGELFF. CDR3 sequence (DNA): TGTGCCAGCAGCCAAGGGACTAGCGGGAGGGCCGTGCGGAGCGGGGAGCTGTTTTTT.